The 30 T cell receptor beta chains reported below all come from one sample, sequenced in a study of shared clonotypes between healthy human individuals. Assay used: immunoSEQ multiplex PCR; TCRdb lists only in-frame clones, some missing. This table holds 600,000 to 700,000 clones, around three quarters found once. Sequencing used memory CD4+ T cells sorted from blood. The subset denotes: CD45RA-negative fraction. The source of these receptors is a woman between 25 and 40 years old in good health.

This rearrangement joins TRBV2 to TRBJ1-3; no definite D call. Germline CDR1 and CDR2: SNHLY and FYNNEI. Trimming took 7 bases from V and 0 from J, leaving 10 bases between them. This CDR3 comprises 14 residues. In DNA, the CDR3 is TGTGCCAGCAAGGCGGATAACTCTGGAAACACCATATATTTT. Translated: CASKADNSGNTIYF.

This clone has just one count. This chain links TRBV7-9 with TRBJ1-4; possibly TRBD1 for D (5 bases). The CDR3 covers 17 residues. The germline V gene has CDR1 SEHNR and CDR2 FQNEAQ (reference sequence). V was shortened by 0 bases and J by 7 bases, with 18 bases between the two germline ends. In nucleotides, the CDR3 is TGTGCCAGCAGCTTAGCCCACGACAGTTCCCTCGGTGAAAAACTGTTTTTT. It translates to CASSLAHDSSLGEKLFF.

This clone was counted many times. The V gene is TRBV19, the J gene TRBJ1-5, with D possibly TRBD1 on 6 matching bases. There are 17 residues in the CDR3. The V gene's germline CDR1 is LNHDA and CDR2 SQIVND (reference sequence). Trimming cost V 3 bases and J 11 bases, with 26 bases left between them. CDR3 amino acids: CASSILGWGPIQAAQHF. CDR3 nucleotide sequence: TGTGCCAGTAGTATTTTGGGTTGGGGGCCCATCCAGGCGGCCCAGCATTTT.

The chain uses TRBV9 and TRBJ2-2; perhaps D is TRBD1 or TRBD2 (5 bases each). Germline values: CDR1 SGDLS, CDR2 YYNGEE. V gave up 0 bases and J gave up 5 bases, with 14 bases separating them. This CDR3 has 16 residues. The CDR3 here is CASSVDGDQLTGELFF. Here the CDR3 DNA reads TGTGCCAGCAGCGTAGATGGGGACCAACTTACCGGGGAGCTGTTTTTT.

V gene TRBV7-3 combines with J gene TRBJ2-3; tentatively, D is TRBD2 (5 bases). From germline, CDR1 is SGHTA and CDR2 FQGTGA. This CDR3 region has 15 residues. The V end lost 6 bases, the J end lost 2 bases, and 15 bases lay between the germline ends. This CDR3 reads CASSPGSGNTDTQYF. DNA for the CDR3: TGTGCCAGCAGTCCCGGATCGGGGAACACAGATACGCAGTATTTT.

The V call is TRBV28, the J call TRBJ1-3; D not resolved. The CDR3 length is 16 residues. V lost 2 bases and J lost 0, with 11 bases in between. Per germline, CDR1 MDHEN and CDR2 SYDVKM. The CDR3 DNA sequence: TGTGCCAGCAGTTTAGTTGGCAGTTTCTCTGGAAACACCATATATTTT. It is translated as CASSLVGSFSGNTIYF. The full variable domain, in which reference TRBV28 and TRBJ1-3 provide the parts outside the CDR3, is DVKVTQSSRYLVKRTGEKVFLECVQDMDHENMFWYRQDPGLGLRLIYFSYDVKMKEKGDIPEGYSVSREKKERFSLILESASTNQTSMYLCASSLVGSFSGNTIYFGEGSWLTVV.

The CDR3 DNA reads TGTGCCAGCAATTTGGGCCGGGGGGAAGCTTTCTTT. Amino acids: CASNLGRGEAFF. The chain has TRBV6-5 and TRBJ1-1; D possibly corresponds to TRBD1 (5 bases). The CDR3 consists of 12 residues. The germline gives CDR1 MNHEY, CDR2 SVGAGI. V was pared by 7 bases and J by 8 bases, with 14 bases between.

The table lists this clone with a few counts. V and J are TRBV5-1 and TRBJ2-7; 10 bases match TRBD2. This CDR3 region has 15 residues. J lost 3 bases, V lost 4 bases, and 7 bases had no gene match. Germline assignment: CDR1 SGHRS and CDR2 YFSETQ. CDR3 in DNA: TGCGCCAGCAGCCCTCTAGCGGGAGCACTCTACGAGCAGTACTTC. Its translation is CASSPLAGALYEQYF.

V gene TRBV13 combines with J gene TRBJ2-7; possible D gene TRBD2, 6 bases. CDR3 length equals 12 residues. Trimming removed 3 bases at V and 9 bases at J, with 12 bases between. CDR1 PRHDT and CDR2 FYEKMQ come from the germline V gene (reference sequence). The CDR3 spells CASSFRGGRQYF. For the CDR3, the DNA is TGTGCCAGCAGCTTTCGGGGAGGAAGGCAGTACTTC.

This clone was seen more than once but under ten times. V and J are TRBV19 and TRBJ2-7; 13 nucleotides match TRBD2. From germline, CDR1 is LNHDA and CDR2 SQIVND (reference sequence). Germline trimming cut 8 bases from V and 7 bases from J; bases unmatched to any gene: 8. The CDR3 is 14 amino acids. Written as DNA, the CDR3 is TGTGCCAGTGAGGGGACTAGCGGGACGGGGGAGCAGTACTTC. Translating it yields CASEGTSGTGEQYF.

The genes are TRBV7-9 and TRBJ2-2; TRBD2 matches at 10 bases. After removal of 4 bases from V and 5 bases from J, the junction contained 1 base not matched to a gene. This CDR3 has 14 residues. Germline V gene sequence: CDR1 SEHNR, CDR2 FQNEAQ (reference sequence). CDR3 coding DNA: TGTGCCAGCAGCTCGACTAGCGGGACCGGGGAGCTGTTTTTT. Amino acids: CASSSTSGTGELFF.

This clone was counted ten times or more. This chain connects TRBV6-5 to TRBJ2-7, with a weak D call TRBD2 (5 bases). CDR1 is MNHEY and CDR2 is SVGAGI in the germline V gene. V shed 0 bases and J shed 5 bases, with 14 bases lying between them. The CDR3 runs 15 residues. DNA for the CDR3: TGTGCCAGCAGTTACTCGAACCAGTTCGGGGACGAGCAGTACTTC. It encodes CASSYSNQFGDEQYF.

The chain uses TRBV28 and TRBJ1-1; 12 nucleotides align to TRBD1. CDR1 and CDR2 from the germline V gene are MDHEN and SYDVKM. The CDR3 sequence is 15 residues long. Germline trimming cut 4 bases from V and 4 bases from J; bases unmatched to any gene: 4. CDR3 DNA sequence: TGTGCCAGCAGTTCCCCGGGACAGGGGGCCACTGAAGCTTTCTTT. Translating gives CASSSPGQGATEAFF. Full variable domain (rest looked up from reference TRBV28 and TRBJ1-1): DVKVTQSSRYLVKRTGEKVFLECVQDMDHENMFWYRQDPGLGLRLIYFSYDVKMKEKGDIPEGYSVSREKKERFSLILESASTNQTSMYLCASSSPGQGATEAFFGQGTRLTVV.

The chain couples TRBV27 to TRBJ1-2, with a weak D call TRBD1 (6 bases). The CDR3 covers 15 residues. V gave up 3 bases and J gave up 5 bases, with 16 bases separating them. The germline V gene encodes CDR1 MNHEY and CDR2 SMNVEV (reference sequence). The CDR3 DNA sequence: TGTGCCAGCAGTTTCTTGCGGACAGATAATTATGGCTACACCTTC. This encodes CASSFLRTDNYGYTF.

This chain links TRBV29-1 with TRBJ2-5; 10 bases fit TRBD2. Germline-derived CDR1 and CDR2 are SQVTM and ANQGSEA. The CDR3 runs to 14 residues. V trimming: 4 bases; J trimming: 4 bases; junction bases outside the gene matches: 6. This CDR3 is CSVAPGTSAETQYF. CDR3 DNA: TGCAGCGTTGCCCCCGGGACTAGCGCAGAGACCCAGTACTTC.

The CDR3 DNA sequence: TGCAGCGTTAAGACCGGGACCATGAACACTGAAGCTTTCTTT. It encodes CSVKTGTMNTEAFF. The chain couples TRBV29-1 to TRBJ1-1; tentative D call: TRBD1 (5 bases). This CDR3 has 14 residues. Germline V gives CDR1 SQVTM, CDR2 ANQGSEA. Trimming took off 5 bases at V and 0 bases at J, with 13 bases between the two ends.

This clone has just a few counts. The rearrangement links TRBV7-7 to TRBJ1-1; D remains ambiguous. CDR1 is SSHAT, CDR2 FNYEAQ, per germline (reference sequence). This CDR3 has 13 residues. V was trimmed by 5 bases and J by 1 base, leaving 8 bases between them. CDR3 protein: CASSRDTNTEAFF. CDR3 bases: TGTGCCAGCAGCCGCGACACGAACACTGAAGCTTTCTTT.

This clone is a singleton in its sample. The CDR3 DNA reads TGTGCCAGCGCTAGCGGGAGCGCCGGGGAGCTGTTTTTT. Protein sequence: CASASGSAGELFF. V and J are TRBV7-3 and TRBJ2-2; 10 bases align to TRBD2. The CDR3 contains 13 residues. Germline V CDR1 and CDR2: SGHTA, FQGTGA. Trimming removed 8 bases from V and 6 bases from J; junction bases left unmatched: 3.

The J gene is TRBJ2-3, the V gene TRBV5-4; no reliable D call. CDR1 and CDR2 (germline): SGHNT, YYREEE (reference sequence). Trimming pared 4 bases from V and 6 bases from J, leaving 9 bases between. The CDR3 has 12 amino acids. CDR3 DNA: TGTGCCAGCAGCCCGGGTAGGGATACGCAGTATTTT. This encodes CASSPGRDTQYF.

The V call is TRBV4-1, the J call TRBJ2-3, with D possibly matching TRBD1 (5 bases). Germline CDR1 MGHRA, CDR2 YSYEKL. The ends were cut back, 5 bases at V and 3 bases at J, with 18 bases in the middle. CDR3 length: 16 amino acids. CDR3 DNA sequence: TGCGCCAGCAGCACGCTGGGGCTGCAGGGTACAGATACGCAGTATTTT. This sequence encodes CASSTLGLQGTDTQYF.

V usage is TRBV19 and J usage is TRBJ2-2; 8 bases are shared with TRBD1. Germline CDR1 and CDR2: LNHDA and SQIVND (reference sequence). CDR3 length: 14 amino acids. The J segment lost 6 bases and the V segment lost 7 bases, leaving 7 bases of the junction unmatched. The CDR3: CASIGQGFPGELFF. Here the CDR3 DNA reads TGTGCCAGTATCGGACAGGGATTCCCCGGGGAGCTGTTTTTT.

This chain joins TRBV5-1 and TRBJ2-7; 8 bases are a match to TRBD2. The V gene end was trimmed by 5 bases and the J gene end by 7 bases; junction bases not matched to a gene: 11. The CDR3 runs 14 residues. Germline loops: CDR1 SGHRS, CDR2 YFSETQ. The CDR3 region is CASSSGAGGREQYF. In nucleotides, the CDR3 is TGCGCCAGCAGTTCGGGGGCGGGAGGTCGGGAGCAGTACTTC.

The DNA for the CDR3 is TGTGCCAGCAGCCTTAGGACTGCCAGGACGGGTGAGCAGTTCTTC. This gives the protein CASSLRTARTGEQFF. This chain joins TRBV6-5 and TRBJ2-1, with a weak D call TRBD2 (5 bases). Germline values: CDR1 MNHEY, CDR2 SVGAGI. V was cut by 6 bases and J by 9 bases, with 21 bases left in between. The CDR3 is 15 residues long.

A note on this clone: Other DNA sequences in the same sample also yield this CDR3. The chain uses TRBV28 and TRBJ2-5; D remains ambiguous. This CDR3 has 13 amino acids. Per germline, CDR1 MDHEN and CDR2 SYDVKM. V was shortened by 6 bases and J by 5 bases, with 13 bases between the two germline ends. The DNA of the CDR3 is TGTGCCAGCAGCCCGGGTGTCGAGGAGACCCAGTACTTC. It encodes CASSPGVEETQYF.

This chain links TRBV19 with TRBJ2-3, with D possibly being TRBD2 (5 bases). Germline assignment: CDR1 LNHDA and CDR2 SQIVND (reference sequence). This CDR3 is 14 amino acids long. V was clipped by 3 bases and J by 4 bases, with 11 bases between them. The CDR3 nucleotides are TGTGCCAGTAGTATCGGCGGGTCCTCAGATACGCAGTATTTT. Protein: CASSIGGSSDTQYF. Together with reference TRBV19 and TRBJ2-3, the CDR3 gives the full variable domain: DGGITQSPKYLFRKEGQNVTLSCEQNLNHDAMYWYRQDPGQGLRLIYYSQIVNDFQKGDIAEGYSVSREKKESFPLTVTSAQKNPTAFYLCASSIGGSSDTQYFGPGTRLTVL.

This clone was detected only a few times. CDR3 DNA: TGTGCCAGCAGTTCGCTGGACTATGGCTACACCTTC. Protein product: CASSSLDYGYTF. This chain connects TRBV2 to TRBJ1-2; no clear D. V was clipped by 5 bases and J by 3 bases, with 7 bases between them. CDR1 SNHLY and CDR2 FYNNEI come from the germline V gene. The CDR3 covers 12 residues.

The chain couples TRBV11-1 to TRBJ2-3; possible D gene TRBD2, 7 bases. V shed 2 bases and J shed 7 bases, with 13 bases lying between them. The CDR3 extends over 14 amino acids. Looked up from germline, CDR1 is SGHAT and CDR2 is FQDESV (reference sequence). The DNA for the CDR3 is TGTGCCAGCAGCTTACACCGGGGGGCAAATACGCAGTATTTT. It specifies CASSLHRGANTQYF.

This clone was seen a handful of times. This chain connects TRBV25-1 to TRBJ2-7; 8 bases match TRBD2. The V and J ends lost 7 bases and 3 bases, in that order; junction bases with no gene match: 14. CDR3 length: 16 residues. Germline values: CDR1 MGHDK, CDR2 SYGVNS. In DNA, the CDR3 is TGTGCCAGCACCCCCCGGGGGAGCGGGAGTGTCTACGAGCAGTACTTC. Its protein is CASTPRGSGSVYEQYF.

The rearrangement uses TRBV15 and TRBJ1-5; D possibly corresponds to TRBD1 (5 bases). CDR1 is LNHNV and CDR2 is YYDKDF in the germline V gene (reference sequence). Trimming took off 3 bases at V and 3 bases at J, with 12 bases between the two ends. The CDR3 sequence is 15 residues long. The CDR3 protein is CATSSSQGFNQPQHF. The CDR3 nucleotides are TGTGCCACCAGCAGCAGCCAGGGCTTCAATCAGCCCCAGCATTTT.

The chain combines TRBV15 with TRBJ2-2, with 7 bases identical to TRBD2. Germline-derived CDR1 and CDR2 are LNHNV and YYDKDF (reference sequence). Germline trimming cut 2 bases from V and 6 bases from J; bases unmatched to any gene: 3. This CDR3 comprises 14 residues. The CDR3 DNA sequence: TGTGCCACCAGCAGACGCCGGGGGGCCGGGGAGCTGTTTTTT. Its protein is CATSRRRGAGELFF.